One and the same sample provided the 22 T cell receptor beta chains below, sequenced in a study of early T cells in non-severe SARS-CoV-2 infection. Using its own MiXCR run on the 5' RACE reads, TCRdb lists one record per CDR3 protein. The sample comprises tens of thousands of distinct CDR3 sequences, 12% of which are singletons, and 4% to 5.5% rests with the top ten. Sequences were obtained from whole blood. The origin of the receptors is an adult who was a healthcare worker with PCR-confirmed SARS-CoV-2 infection or an uninfected control (not recorded which).

This clonotype showed up many times. J is TRBJ2-4 and V is TRBV28, with TRBD2 as a possible D gene (6 bases). This CDR3 is 18 amino acids long. The ends were cut back, 2 bases at V and 0 bases at J, with 17 bases in the middle. Germline V gene sequence: CDR1 MDHEN, CDR2 SYDVKM. The CDR3 loop is CASSLGRRVGLAKNIQYF. CDR3 nucleotides: TGTGCCAGCAGTTTAGGGAGGCGGGTTGGGTTAGCCAAAAACATTCAGTACTTC.

The chain combines TRBV20-1 with TRBJ2-3, with D possibly matching TRBD1 (5 bases). The germline CDR1 and CDR2 sequences are DFQATT and SNEGSKA (reference sequence). The V and J ends lost 5 bases and 0 bases respectively, with 15 bases between them. CDR3 length equals 15 residues. In DNA form, the CDR3 reads TGCAGTGCTCCAAGGGCAGGGCGGAGCACAGATACGCAGTATTTT. Encoded protein: CSAPRAGRSTDTQYF.

This clonotype occurred many times. The chain joins TRBV30 to TRBJ2-1; D unresolved. Deletions cut 3 bases from V and 2 bases from J, with 5 bases between. Per the germline V gene, CDR1 is GTSNPN and CDR2 is SVGIG (reference sequence). There are 12 residues in the CDR3. The CDR3 here is CAWRGTYNEQFF. For the CDR3, the DNA is TGTGCCTGGAGGGGGACCTACAATGAGCAGTTCTTC.

This clonotype was counted ten times or more. The chain is built from TRBV20-1 and TRBJ2-5; possibly TRBD2 for D (5 bases). Deletions cut 6 bases from V and 7 bases from J, with 9 bases between. The CDR3 runs 10 residues. Germline loops: CDR1 DFQATT, CDR2 SNEGSKA (reference sequence). CDR3 nucleotide sequence: TGCAGTGCCTTCGAGGGGACCCAGTACTTC. Its translation is CSAFEGTQYF.

The sample holds a few counts of this clonotype. The chain combines TRBV2 with TRBJ2-3; D perhaps matches TRBD1 (5 bases). The CDR3 length is 13 residues. Between the trimmed V and J ends, which lost 7 bases and 6 bases, there was a span of 14 bases. The germline V gene has CDR1 SNHLY and CDR2 FYNNEI. CDR3 bases: TGTGCCAGCACGGCCCAGGGAAGGGATACGCAGTATTTT. Its translation is CASTAQGRDTQYF.

This clonotype was seen ten or more times. This chain connects TRBV5-1 to TRBJ2-1; 7 bases align to TRBD1. V shed 2 bases and J 2 bases; nucleotides not matched to a gene: 4. Germline loops: CDR1 SGHRS, CDR2 YFSETQ. The CDR3 length is 15 residues. The chain's CDR3 is CASSLTGDTYNEQFF. CDR3 DNA: TGCGCCAGCAGCTTAACAGGGGATACCTACAATGAGCAGTTCTTC. Together with reference TRBV5-1 and TRBJ2-1, the CDR3 gives the full variable domain: KAGVTQTPRYLIKTRGQQVTLSCSPISGHRSVSWYQQTPGQGLQFLFEYFSETQRNKGNFPGRFSGRQFSNSRSEMNVSTLELGDSALYLCASSLTGDTYNEQFFGPGTRLTVL.

This clonotype appeared many times. The chain employs TRBV4-1 and TRBJ2-7; the D gene is possibly TRBD1 (5 bases). Trimming shortened V by 6 bases and J by 6 bases, and 12 bases separated the two germline ends. The CDR3 loop spans 12 amino acids. Germline V gene lookup returns CDR1 MGHRA and CDR2 YSYEKL. In DNA form, the CDR3 reads TGCGCCAGCAGGACAGTCACAGGCGAGCAGTACTTC. Translating gives CASRTVTGEQYF.

The J gene is TRBJ2-3, the V gene TRBV4-1; a possible D gene is TRBD1 (5 bases). With 6 bases removed from V and 2 bases from J, the gap between germline ends came to 9 bases. CDR1 MGHRA and CDR2 YSYEKL come from the germline V gene. CDR3 size: 13 residues. The CDR3 loop is CASRPGATDTQYF. CDR3 sequence (DNA): TGCGCCAGCAGGCCTGGGGCCACAGATACGCAGTATTTT.

This clonotype has only a few counts. The chain is built from TRBV11-2 and TRBJ2-2; TRBD2 agrees at 7 bases. The CDR3 spans 17 residues. Per germline, CDR1 SGHAT and CDR2 FQNNGV. V lost 2 bases, J lost 2 bases, and 8 bases stayed unmatched. As DNA, the CDR3 is TGTGCCAGCAGCTTAAGAGTGAGCGGGATCAACACCGGGGAGCTGTTTTTT. It translates to CASSLRVSGINTGELFF. The variable domain in full, with the rest retrieved from reference TRBV11-2 and TRBJ2-2, is EAGVAQSPRYKIIEKRQSVAFWCNPISGHATLYWYQQILGQGPKLLIQFQNNGVVDDSQLPKDRFSAERLKGVDSTLKIQPAKLEDSAVYLCASSLRVSGINTGELFFGEGSRLTVL.

This clonotype has only a few counts. The J gene is TRBJ2-4, the V gene TRBV12-3 or TRBV12-4; no clear D gene. Trimming removed 3 bases from V and 1 base from J, with 4 bases in between. CDR3 size: 13 residues. The DNA for the CDR3 is TGTGCCAGCAGTTTCGGGGCCAAAAACATTCAGTACTTC. This codes for CASSFGAKNIQYF.

Concerning this clonotype itself: It may be a read error: a sequence one base away is much more abundant. The rearrangement links TRBV2 to TRBJ2-7; 9 bases are a match to TRBD2. CDR1 and CDR2 from the germline V gene are SNHLY and FYNNEI. CDR3 length: 13 amino acids. CDR3 nucleotide sequence: TGTGCCAGCACAAATAGCGGGGGCTACGAGCTGTACTTC. Translating it yields CASTNSGGYELYF.

As regards this clonotype: Being one base from a much bigger clone, this may be a read error. The chain has TRBV28 and TRBJ2-3, with D perhaps assigned TRBD1 or TRBD2 (5 bases each). This CDR3 contains 17 residues. V shed 1 base and J shed 5 bases, with 19 bases lying between them. Per the germline V gene, CDR1 is MDHEN and CDR2 is SYDVKM. CDR3 sequence: CASSLSVGAANKDTQYF. Here the CDR3 DNA reads TGTGCCAGCAGTTTATCAGTCGGGGCAGCCAACAAAGATACGCAGTATTTT.

The chain is built from TRBV7-6 and TRBJ2-3; D is perhaps TRBD2 (6 bases). Germline CDR1 and CDR2: SGHVS and FNYEAQ. The CDR3 sequence is 16 residues long. Trimming left V 1 base short and J 0 bases short, with 11 bases between. CDR3 in amino acids: CASSLGSSASTDTQYF. DNA of the CDR3: TGTGCCAGCAGCTTAGGATCTAGCGCTAGCACAGATACGCAGTATTTT.

Points on this clonotype: This sequence may be a read error, since a much larger clone differs from it by one base. This rearrangement joins TRBV25-1 to TRBJ1-2; D is ambiguous. This CDR3 contains 12 residues. The germline gives CDR1 MGHDK, CDR2 SYGVNS. V gave up 3 bases and J gave up 7 bases, with 9 bases separating them. The CDR3 DNA sequence: TGTGCCAGCAGTGAGCAGTGGCTTGGCTACACCTTC. It translates to CASSEQWLGYTF.

In this sample, this clonotype turned up many times. The chain links TRBV12-5 to TRBJ2-5; maybe TRBD2 (7 bases). CDR1 and CDR2 (germline): LGHNT, FRNRAP. The CDR3 covers 16 residues. The ends were cut back, 3 bases at V and 2 bases at J, with 16 bases in the middle. CDR3 amino acids: CASGFSSRGAQETQYF. The CDR3 DNA sequence: TGTGCTAGTGGTTTCTCGTCACGGGGGGCTCAAGAGACCCAGTACTTC.

The table lists this clonotype with a few counts. The chain links TRBV7-3 to TRBJ2-1; 9 bases map to TRBD2. CDR1 and CDR2 from the germline V gene are SGHTA and FQGTGA. The CDR3 runs to 15 residues. V lost 2 bases, J lost 7 bases, and 6 bases stayed unmatched. The CDR3 bases are TGTGCCAGCAGCTTAGTAGCGGGAGTGGGTAATGAGCAGTTCTTC. Encoded protein: CASSLVAGVGNEQFF.

The chain couples TRBV19 to TRBJ1-1; 9 nucleotides match TRBD1. CDR3 length: 15 residues. Germline V gives CDR1 LNHDA, CDR2 SQIVND (reference sequence). J gave up 10 bases and V 3 bases, and 12 bases lay outside the gene matches. The CDR3 DNA follows: TGTGCCAGTAGTATTTCCGGGACAGGGTGGAATGGAGCTTTCTTT. Protein sequence: CASSISGTGWNGAFF.

This chain connects TRBV18 to TRBJ2-5; D unclear. The CDR3 extends over 14 amino acids. The germline CDR1 and CDR2 sequences are KGHSH and LQKENI. V lost 2 bases to trimming and J lost 2 bases, with 9 bases between them. The CDR3 region is CASSPVEGQETQYF. CDR3 nucleotide sequence: TGTGCCAGCTCACCAGTGGAAGGGCAAGAGACCCAGTACTTC.

The CDR3 sequence: CASGGLYEQYF. The DNA for the CDR3 is TGTGCCAGCGGGGGTCTGTACGAGCAGTACTTC. This chain links TRBV7-9 with TRBJ2-7, with D perhaps matching TRBD1 or TRBD2 (5 bases each). The V gene lost 8 bases and the J gene lost 4 bases, with 9 bases spanning the gap. In germline, CDR1 is SEHNR, CDR2 FQNEAQ (reference sequence). The CDR3 has 11 residues.

This clonotype was detected many times. This chain uses TRBV7-2 with TRBJ1-2; D remains unclear. The CDR3 has 15 residues. V lost 4 bases to trimming and J lost 8 bases, with 20 bases between them. Germline V gene sequence: CDR1 SGHTA, CDR2 FQGNSA. CDR3 region: CASSYRTAVLAGYTF. In DNA, the CDR3 is TGTGCCAGCAGCTATCGGACCGCCGTCTTAGCCGGCTACACCTTC.

The rearrangement links TRBV19 to TRBJ2-2, with D unresolved. The germline V and J ends were trimmed by 0 bases and 6 bases, with 11 bases remaining between them. Germline V gene data show CDR1 as LNHDA and CDR2 as SQIVND (reference sequence). The CDR3 is made up of 15 amino acids. As DNA, the CDR3 is TGTGCCAGTAGTATAGATCGAAAGGTGCCCGGGGAGCTGTTTTTT. It yields the protein CASSIDRKVPGELFF.

This clonotype occurred a few times. The chain uses TRBV28 and TRBJ2-5; TRBD1 might be the D (6 bases). The ends were cut back, 6 bases at V and 3 bases at J, with 17 bases in the middle. The CDR3 is 15 amino acids. Germline V gene sequence: CDR1 MDHEN, CDR2 SYDVKM. In DNA form, the CDR3 reads TGTGCCAGCAGCTCTGGGGGCCCCCCGGAAGAGACCCAGTACTTC. Translating gives CASSSGGPPEETQYF.